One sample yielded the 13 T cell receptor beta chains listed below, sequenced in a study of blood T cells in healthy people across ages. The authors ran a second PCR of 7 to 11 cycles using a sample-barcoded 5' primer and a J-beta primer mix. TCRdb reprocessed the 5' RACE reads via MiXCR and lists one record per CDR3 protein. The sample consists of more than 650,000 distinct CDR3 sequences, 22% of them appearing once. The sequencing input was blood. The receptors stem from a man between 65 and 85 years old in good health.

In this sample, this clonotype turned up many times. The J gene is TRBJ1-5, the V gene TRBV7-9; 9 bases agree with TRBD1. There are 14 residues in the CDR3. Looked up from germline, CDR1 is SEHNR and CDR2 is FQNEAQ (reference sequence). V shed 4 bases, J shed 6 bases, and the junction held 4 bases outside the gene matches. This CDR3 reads CASSSTGGFQPQHF. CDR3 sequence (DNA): TGTGCCAGCAGCTCGACAGGGGGGTTTCAGCCCCAGCATTTT.

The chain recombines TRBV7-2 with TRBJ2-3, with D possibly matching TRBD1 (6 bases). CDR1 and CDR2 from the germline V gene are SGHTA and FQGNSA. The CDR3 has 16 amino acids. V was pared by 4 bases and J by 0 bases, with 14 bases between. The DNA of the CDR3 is TGTGCCAGCAGCTACTCCGGGACACTTAGCACAGATACGCAGTATTTT. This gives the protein CASSYSGTLSTDTQYF.

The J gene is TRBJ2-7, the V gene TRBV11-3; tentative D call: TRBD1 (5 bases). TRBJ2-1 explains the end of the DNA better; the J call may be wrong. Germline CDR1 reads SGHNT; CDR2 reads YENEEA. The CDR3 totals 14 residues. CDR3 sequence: CASSLLGACNEQFF. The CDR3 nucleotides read TGTGCCAGCAGCTTATTAGGGGCCTGCAATGAGCAGTTCTTC.

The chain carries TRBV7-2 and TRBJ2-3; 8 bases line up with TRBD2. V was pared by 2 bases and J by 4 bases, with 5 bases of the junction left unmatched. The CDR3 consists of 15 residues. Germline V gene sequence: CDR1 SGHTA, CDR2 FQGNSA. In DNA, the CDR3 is TGTGCCAGCAGCTTAACCGGGGGGGCCGCAGATACGCAGTATTTT. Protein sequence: CASSLTGGAADTQYF.

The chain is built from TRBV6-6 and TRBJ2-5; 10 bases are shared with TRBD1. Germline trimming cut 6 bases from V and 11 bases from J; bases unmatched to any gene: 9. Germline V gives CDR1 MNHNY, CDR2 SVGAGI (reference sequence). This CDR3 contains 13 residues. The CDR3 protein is CASRGTGVEEQYF. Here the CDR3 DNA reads TGTGCCAGCAGAGGGACAGGGGTTGAGGAGCAGTACTTC.

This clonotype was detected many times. The CDR3 here is CATLYRSGSYNEQFF. CDR3 in DNA: TGTGCCACCTTATACCGGAGCGGGAGCTACAATGAGCAGTTCTTC. The chain joins TRBV4-2 to TRBJ2-1, with 8 bases lining up with TRBD2. This CDR3 has 15 residues. Germline V gene sequence: CDR1 LGHNA, CDR2 YNFKEQ. V was pared by 10 bases and J by 3 bases, with 11 bases of the junction left unmatched.

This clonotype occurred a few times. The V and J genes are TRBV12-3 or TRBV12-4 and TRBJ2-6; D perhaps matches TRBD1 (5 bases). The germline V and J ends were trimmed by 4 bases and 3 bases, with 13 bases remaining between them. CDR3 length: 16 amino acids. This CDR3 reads CASSSDSGYGANVLTF. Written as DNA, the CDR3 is TGTGCCAGCAGTTCCGACTCAGGGTATGGGGCCAACGTCCTGACTTTC.

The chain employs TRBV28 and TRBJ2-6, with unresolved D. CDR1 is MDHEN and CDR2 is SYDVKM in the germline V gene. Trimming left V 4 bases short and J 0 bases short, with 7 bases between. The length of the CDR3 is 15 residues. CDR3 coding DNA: TGTGCCAGCAGTTCCCGGCACTCTGGGGCCAACGTCCTGACTTTC. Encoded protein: CASSSRHSGANVLTF.

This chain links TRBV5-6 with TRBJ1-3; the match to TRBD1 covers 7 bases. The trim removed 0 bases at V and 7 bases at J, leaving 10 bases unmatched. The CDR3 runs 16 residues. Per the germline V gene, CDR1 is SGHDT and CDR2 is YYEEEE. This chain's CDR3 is CASSLAWTGGYNTIYF. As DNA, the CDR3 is TGTGCCAGCAGCTTGGCCTGGACAGGCGGGTATAACACCATATATTTT.

The CDR3 DNA follows: TGTGCCAGCAGCCGACAGGGGGTTGAGATATATGGCTACACCTTC. It codes for CASSRQGVEIYGYTF. The chain is built from TRBV7-9 and TRBJ1-2; 9 nucleotides align to TRBD1. This CDR3 has 15 residues. V lost 5 bases and J lost 5; bases outside the gene matches: 9. Germline-derived CDR1 and CDR2 are SEHNR and FQNEAQ (reference sequence).

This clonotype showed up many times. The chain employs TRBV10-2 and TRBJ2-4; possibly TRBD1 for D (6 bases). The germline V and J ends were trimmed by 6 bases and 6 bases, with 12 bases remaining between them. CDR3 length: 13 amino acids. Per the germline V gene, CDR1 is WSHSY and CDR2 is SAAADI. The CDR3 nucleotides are TGCGCCAGCAGACAGGGTGCGGGAAACATTCAGTACTTC. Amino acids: CASRQGAGNIQYF.

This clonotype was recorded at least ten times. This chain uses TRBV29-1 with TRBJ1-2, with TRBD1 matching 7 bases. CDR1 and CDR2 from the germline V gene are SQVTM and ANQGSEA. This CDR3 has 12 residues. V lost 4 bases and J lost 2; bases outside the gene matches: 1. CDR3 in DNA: TGCAGCGTTGGGACAGGAAACTATGGCTACACCTTC. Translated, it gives CSVGTGNYGYTF.

The CDR3 DNA reads as TGCAGCGTTGAAACCCAGGGCGGGAACACTGAAGCTTTCTTT. Translating gives CSVETQGGNTEAFF. The V gene is TRBV29-1, the J gene TRBJ1-1; TRBD1 might be the D (5 bases). V dropped 2 bases and J dropped 1 base, with 11 bases sitting between them. Germline values: CDR1 SQVTM, CDR2 ANQGSEA. CDR3 length: 14 amino acids. Filled out from reference TRBV29-1 and TRBJ1-1, the complete variable domain reads SAVISQKPSRDICQRGTSLTIQCQVDSQVTMMFWYRQQPGQSLTLIATANQGSEATYESGFVIDKFPISRPNLTFSTLTVSNMSPEDSSIYLCSVETQGGNTEAFFGQGTRLTVV.